The present T cell receptor (beta chain) was sequenced within a study of T cell repertoires in cytomegalovirus infection. In the study overall: Carrying CMV and the relevant HLA type showed in public TCR beta signatures. Study findings and constraints: Using cumulative public TCR beta family frequency, the authors identified those who carried CMV together with the relevant HLA.

The CDR3 sequence is 14 residues long. With 6 bases removed from V and 3 bases from J, the gap between germline ends came to 17 bases. The V gene's germline CDR1 is DFQATT and CDR2 SNEGSKA (reference sequence). A single record per CDR3 protein comes from TCRdb applying MiXCR to the reads. The data hold roughly 600,000 distinct CDR3 sequences, with 20% to 25% observed a single time. This clonotype was detected only once. No antigen is known for it. Specimen: CD8+ T cells from PBMCs. The TCR was taken from a human donor in good health (CMV status not recorded). Some clones in this sample may be carry-over from other donors' samples. V and J are TRBV20-1 and TRBJ1-2; possibly TRBD1 for D (6 bases). CDR3 nucleotides: TGCAGTGCCCGAGGGGGGGCGCTAGACTATGGCTACACCTTC. Encoded protein: CSARGGALDYGYTF.